This record looks at one TCR beta chain sequence and its context. The sample originates from a study of blood T cell repertoires in COVID-19. Overall study context: COVID-19 samples, acute and convalescent, were from the United States, Italy and Spain.

Living in 20 to 30 US areas, the participants were between about 18 and 100 years of age. Cohort assignment relied on participant-reported clinical history. Some clones are missing from TCRdb's copy, which holds only in-frame ones; the method was immunoSEQ multiplex PCR. The table shows under 500,000 clones, with about 85% occurring only once. The CDR3 contains 12 residues. The germline V gene has CDR1 SGDLS and CDR2 YYNGEE. V gave up 5 bases and J gave up 8 bases, with 8 bases separating them. What was sequenced was PBMCs or T cells enriched from blood (not recorded which). The clonotype originates from a woman younger than 30 with acute COVID-19. V and J are TRBV9 and TRBJ1-6; D unresolved. Here the CDR3 DNA reads TGTGCCAGCAGTTCCCCGGATTCACCCCTCCACTTT. Translation gives CASSSPDSPLHF.